One and the same sample provided the 8 T cell receptor beta chains below, sequenced in a study of T cells in Graves' hyperthyroidism and ophthalmopathy. Template material for amplifying TCR beta CDR3 regions consisted of RNA transcripts. First-round RT-PCR of the TCR CDR3 relied on the HTBI primer set. Via MiXCR, TCRdb re-called the multiplex PCR reads, giving one row per CDR3 protein. The data contain around 720,000 distinct CDR3 sequences, approximately 36% of them singletons. The sequencing sample was made of blood. The origin of the receptors is a woman between 40 and 50 years old with Graves' hyperthyroidism.

With respect to this clonotype: This could be a read error, since a much larger clone is one nucleotide away. CDR3 in DNA: TGTGCCAGCAGCGCAGTTTACTCTGGAAGCACCATATATTTT. Translation: CASSAVYSGSTIYF. This chain links TRBV11-2 with TRBJ1-3; D remains ambiguous. The CDR3 sequence is 14 residues long. The germline CDR1 and CDR2 sequences are SGHAT and FQNNGV.

The chain joins TRBV19 to TRBJ1-5; D perhaps matches TRBD1 (5 bases). V lost 5 bases, J lost 2 bases, and 13 bases lay in between. CDR3 length: 15 amino acids. Germline V lookup: CDR1 LNHDA, CDR2 SQIVND (reference sequence). The CDR3 DNA reads as TGTGCCAGTAGTGTCCGGGGGAAAGGCAATCAGCCCCAGCATTTT. Protein: CASSVRGKGNQPQHF.

Concerning this clonotype itself: This may come from a read error, since a much larger clone is one base off. The rearrangement uses TRBV24-1 and TRBJ2-5, with a weak D call TRBD2 (5 bases). Trimming removed 6 bases from V and 1 base from J, with 5 bases in between. The CDR3 consists of 12 residues. Germline V gene data show CDR1 as KGHDR and CDR2 as SFDVKD. Written as DNA, the CDR3 is TGTGCCACCAGTAGCGGCCAAGAGACCCAGTACTTC. It encodes CATSSGQETQYF.

Note on this clonotype: A much larger clone lies one base from this, so it may be a read error. The chain carries TRBV7-2 and TRBJ1-3; 7 nucleotides line up with TRBD1. The CDR3 spans 17 residues. Germline CDR1 reads SGHTA; CDR2 reads FQGNSA. The DNA of the CDR3 is TGTGCCAGCAGCTCCGTTCCGGGACAGTACTCTGGAAGCACCATATATTTT. This translates into CASSSVPGQYSGSTIYF.

This chain joins TRBV6-5 and TRBJ1-1; D perhaps matches TRBD1 (5 bases). The length of the CDR3 is 14 residues. Germline CDR1 is MNHEY and CDR2 is SVGAGI. Trimming took 4 bases from V and 5 from J, leaving 14 bases between them. The CDR3: CASSSGRARTEAFF. The DNA of the CDR3 is TGTGCCAGCAGTTCAGGGAGGGCAAGGACTGAAGCTTTCTTT.

This chain links TRBV6-5 with TRBJ1-2, with D perhaps TRBD1 (6 bases). Trimming left V 6 bases short and J 12 bases short, with 23 bases between. From germline, CDR1 is MNHEY and CDR2 SVGAGI. The CDR3 length is 14 residues. The CDR3 reads CASRRDIVLGSHTF. DNA of the CDR3: TGTGCCAGCAGGCGGGACATCGTATTAGGAAGCCACACCTTC.

This clonotype was counted between two and nine times. The chain is built from TRBV28 and TRBJ1-1; D unclear. CDR1 and CDR2 (germline): MDHEN, SYDVKM. The CDR3 is 15 amino acids. V was pared by 1 base and J by 3 bases, with 12 bases between. This chain's CDR3 is CASSLSRGKDTEAFF. The DNA for the CDR3 is TGTGCCAGCAGTTTATCACGAGGGAAGGACACTGAAGCTTTCTTT.

The V gene is TRBV24-1, the J gene TRBJ2-1; 7 bases match TRBD2. Germline V gives CDR1 KGHDR, CDR2 SFDVKD. Trimming took 0 bases from V and 5 from J; bases not matched to a gene: 6. CDR3 length: 16 residues. Here the CDR3 reads CATSDLRFAGDNEQFF. CDR3 coding DNA: TGTGCCACCAGTGATTTGAGATTTGCGGGGGACAATGAGCAGTTCTTC.